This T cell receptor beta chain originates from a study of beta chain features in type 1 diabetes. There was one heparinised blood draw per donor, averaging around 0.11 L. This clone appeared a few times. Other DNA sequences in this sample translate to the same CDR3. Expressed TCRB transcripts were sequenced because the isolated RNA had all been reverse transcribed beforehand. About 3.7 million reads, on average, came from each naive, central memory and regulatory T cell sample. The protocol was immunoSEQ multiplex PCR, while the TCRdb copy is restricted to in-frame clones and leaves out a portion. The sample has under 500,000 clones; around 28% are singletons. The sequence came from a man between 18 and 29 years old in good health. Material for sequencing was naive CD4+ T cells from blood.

DNA of the CDR3: TGTGCCTGGAGTGTACGGGCAGGGGATCAGCCCCAGCATTTT. It yields the protein CAWSVRAGDQPQHF. The genes are TRBV30 and TRBJ1-5; possibly TRBD1 for D (6 bases). Trimming shortened V by 0 bases and J by 5 bases, and 11 bases separated the two germline ends. Per the germline V gene, CDR1 is GTSNPN and CDR2 is SVGIG (reference sequence). The CDR3 is made up of 14 amino acids.